This T cell receptor (beta chain) derives from a study of CD8 T cells in Susac syndrome. The CDR3 covers 17 residues. V lost 2 bases and J 5 bases, leaving 22 bases between the germline ends. Looked up from germline, CDR1 is SGHRS and CDR2 is YFSETQ. RNA in amounts of about 0.45 to 1 ug was reverse transcribed with random hexamers. TCRdb passed the immunoSEQ multiplex PCR reads through MiXCR, listing each CDR3 protein once. The data contain a few hundred thousand distinct CDR3 sequences, around 96% of them seen just once; the ten biggest clones take up less than 0.095%. The sequenced sample consisted of CD4+ T cells from PBMCs. The sequence derives from a human donor with multiple sclerosis. The gene calls are TRBV5-1 and TRBJ1-1; D perhaps matches TRBD1 (5 bases). CDR3 sequence: CASSLLESAFEGTEAFF. CDR3 DNA sequence: TGCGCCAGCAGCTTACTGGAAAGTGCCTTCGAGGGGACTGAAGCTTTCTTT. The full variable domain, with the rest looked up from reference TRBV5-1 and TRBJ1-1, is KAGVTQTPRYLIKTRGQQVTLSCSPISGHRSVSWYQQTPGQGLQFLFEYFSETQRNKGNFPGRFSGRQFSNSRSEMNVSTLELGDSALYLCASSLLESAFEGTEAFFGQGTRLTVV.